This TCR beta chain was found in a study of blood T cell repertoires in COVID-19. Study-wide context: The United States, Italy and Spain supplied acute and convalescent COVID-19 samples.

Original data processing: Estimation of nucleated cell counts relied on the amplification of reference gene primers. Using immunoSEQ multiplex PCR, the repertoire was profiled, and TCRdb retains in-frame clones only, with some absent. D and trimming come from the DNA, and the V and J calls and clone size come from that table. Of about 97,000 clones listed, roughly 85% are singletons. The V end lost 1 base, the J end lost 2 bases, and 11 bases lay between the germline ends. The CDR3 is 15 residues long. Germline values: CDR1 KGHSH, CDR2 LQKENI. The TCR originated in a woman aged 65 to 85 with active or convalescent COVID-19. The rearrangement joins TRBV18 to TRBJ1-1, with D perhaps matching TRBD1 (5 bases). Material: peripheral blood. CDR3 protein: CASSPRVGVNTEAFF. The CDR3 DNA reads as TGTGCCAGCTCACCACGGGTAGGGGTAAACACTGAAGCTTTCTTT. Filled out from reference TRBV18 and TRBJ1-1, the complete variable domain reads NAGVMQNPRHLVRRRGQEARLRCSPMKGHSHVYWYRQLPEEGLKFMVYLQKENIIDESGMPKERFSAEFPKEGPSILRIQQVVRGDSAAYFCASSPRVGVNTEAFFGQGTRLTVV.